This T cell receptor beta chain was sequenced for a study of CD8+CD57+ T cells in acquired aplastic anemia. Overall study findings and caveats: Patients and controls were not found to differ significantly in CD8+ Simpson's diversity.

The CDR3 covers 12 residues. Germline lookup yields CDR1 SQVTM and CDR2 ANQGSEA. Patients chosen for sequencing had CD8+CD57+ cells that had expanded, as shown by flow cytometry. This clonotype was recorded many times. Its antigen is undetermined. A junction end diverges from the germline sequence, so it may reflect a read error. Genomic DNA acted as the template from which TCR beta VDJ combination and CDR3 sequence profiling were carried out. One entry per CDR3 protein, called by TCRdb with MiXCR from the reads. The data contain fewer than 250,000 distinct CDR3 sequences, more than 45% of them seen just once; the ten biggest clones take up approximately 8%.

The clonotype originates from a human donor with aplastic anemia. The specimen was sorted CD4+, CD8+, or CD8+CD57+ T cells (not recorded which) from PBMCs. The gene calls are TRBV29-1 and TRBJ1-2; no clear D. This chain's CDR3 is CSVQDINYGYTF. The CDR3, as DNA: TGCAGCGTTCAAGACATTAACTATGGCTACACCTTC.